These 12 T cell receptor beta chains were all obtained from the same sample, sequenced in a study of blood T cells in healthy people across ages. Alongside a J-beta primer mix, a sample-barcoded 5' primer served in a second PCR lasting roughly 6 to 11 cycles. TCRdb ran MiXCR on the 5' RACE reads and lists one entry per CDR3 protein. Here the sample spans about 970,000 distinct CDR3 sequences, roughly 50% being singletons. Sequenced material: blood. Receptors originate from a woman aged 55-75 years in good health.

V usage is TRBV7-2 and J usage is TRBJ2-5, with 8 bases identical to TRBD2. The germline CDR1 and CDR2 sequences are SGHTA and FQGNSA. J gave up 2 bases and V 6 bases, and 5 bases lay outside the gene matches. CDR3 length: 14 residues. In DNA, the CDR3 is TGTGCCAGCAGAAAGGGCGGGGGGCAAGAGACCCAGTACTTC. It codes for CASRKGGGQETQYF.

The chain has TRBV29-1 and TRBJ2-7; perhaps TRBD1 as D (5 bases). V gave up 6 bases and J gave up 5 bases, with 17 bases separating them. The CDR3 loop spans 13 amino acids. Germline V gene lookup returns CDR1 SQVTM and CDR2 ANQGSEA. This CDR3 reads CSVVRAFSNEQYF. DNA of the CDR3: TGCAGCGTCGTCAGGGCGTTTTCAAACGAGCAGTACTTC.

This clonotype turned up a few times. The chain is built from TRBV3-1 and TRBJ2-7, with D perhaps matching TRBD1 (5 bases). Trimming shortened V by 0 bases and J by 0 bases, and 15 bases separated the two germline ends. CDR3 length: 17 residues. Germline V gene lookup returns CDR1 LGHDT and CDR2 YNNKEL (reference sequence). DNA of the CDR3: TGTGCCAGCAGCCAAGATCGCAGCCACAGGATCTCCTACGAGCAGTACTTC. It is translated as CASSQDRSHRISYEQYF.

On this clonotype itself: At one boundary the junction diverges from the germline segment, which might be a read error. This rearrangement joins TRBV27 to TRBJ2-1, with 11 bases matching TRBD2. In germline, CDR1 is MNHEY, CDR2 SMNVEV (reference sequence). The CDR3 extends over 18 amino acids. CDR3 coding DNA: TGTGCCAGCAGCCCCGGTGGACCGGGACTAGCGGACACCGGGGAGCTGTTCTTC. Translation gives CASSPGGPGLADTGELFF.

This clonotype occurred a few times. The CDR3 spells CATSWGQAYEQYF. The CDR3 DNA is TGTGCCACCAGCTGGGGACAGGCCTACGAGCAGTACTTC. The chain joins TRBV15 to TRBJ2-7; 8 positions agree with TRBD1. This CDR3 has 13 amino acids. Germline assignment: CDR1 LNHNV and CDR2 YYDKDF (reference sequence). Trimming took 5 bases from V and 2 from J; bases not matched to a gene: 2.

V usage is TRBV11-2 and J usage is TRBJ2-1; 9 bases line up with TRBD2. The germline CDR1 and CDR2 sequences are SGHAT and FQNNGV. V gave up 5 bases and J gave up 4 bases; unmatched junction bases: 6. The CDR3 is 15 amino acids. CDR3 nucleotides: TGTGCCAGCAGCCGGGTAGCGGGAGTGTACAATGAGCAGTTCTTC. Translation gives CASSRVAGVYNEQFF.

The genes are TRBV7-2 and TRBJ1-2; D is unresolved. V lost 4 bases, J lost 1 base, and 7 bases lay in between. The CDR3 contains 13 residues. Germline V gene data show CDR1 as SGHTA and CDR2 as FQGNSA. CDR3 in amino acids: CASSSGVNYGYTF. CDR3 nucleotide sequence: TGTGCCAGCAGCTCGGGAGTTAACTATGGCTACACCTTC.

This clonotype was counted at least ten times. The chain combines TRBV29-1 with TRBJ2-1, with 11 bases that match TRBD2. Trimming removed 6 bases from V and 11 bases from J; junction bases left unmatched: 12. The CDR3 is 14 amino acids. Per germline, CDR1 SQVTM and CDR2 ANQGSEA. The CDR3 nucleotides are TGCAGCGTCGATCCCGGGACTAGCGGTGCTCAGCAGTTCTTC. This encodes CSVDPGTSGAQQFF.

The chain couples TRBV10-2 to TRBJ1-6, with TRBD1 as a possible D gene (5 bases). Germline V gene data show CDR1 as WSHSY and CDR2 as SAAADI. The CDR3 has 15 residues. V lost 0 bases to trimming and J lost 4 bases, with 7 bases between them. The CDR3 sequence: CASSESTGYNSPLHF. The CDR3, as DNA: TGCGCCAGCAGTGAGTCTACAGGTTATAATTCACCCCTCCACTTT.

The sample holds many counts of this clonotype. J is TRBJ1-4 and V is TRBV29-1; a weak D match, TRBD1 (5 bases). Germline CDR1 SQVTM, CDR2 ANQGSEA. With 3 bases removed from V and 7 bases from J, the gap between germline ends came to 9 bases. There are 12 residues in the CDR3. CDR3 nucleotides: TGCAGCGTTGAGAAGGACACTGAAAAACTGTTTTTT. Translated: CSVEKDTEKLFF. The full variable domain, completed using reference TRBV29-1 and TRBJ1-4, is SAVISQKPSRDICQRGTSLTIQCQVDSQVTMMFWYRQQPGQSLTLIATANQGSEATYESGFVIDKFPISRPNLTFSTLTVSNMSPEDSSIYLCSVEKDTEKLFFGSGTQLSVL.

This clonotype was seen a handful of times. The chain uses TRBV7-6 and TRBJ2-3; TRBD1 matches 7 bases. V shed 4 bases, J shed 8 bases, and the junction held 6 bases outside the gene matches. The germline gives CDR1 SGHVS, CDR2 FNYEAQ. The CDR3 is 13 residues long. The CDR3 DNA reads as TGTGCCAGCAGCTCTTTAACAGGGGTTACGCAGTATTTT. Its translation is CASSSLTGVTQYF.

The CDR3: CASSYKQPSRGHTIPTTGQYF. The DNA of the CDR3 is TGTGCCAGCAGTTACAAACAACCCTCCCGGGGGCATACCATTCCTACGACGGGGCAGTACTTC. The V and J genes are TRBV6-5 and TRBJ2-4; D may match TRBD1 or TRBD2 (6 bases each). The CDR3 is made up of 21 amino acids. The germline V and J ends were trimmed by 2 bases and 13 bases, with 39 bases remaining between them. Per germline, CDR1 MNHEY and CDR2 SVGAGI.